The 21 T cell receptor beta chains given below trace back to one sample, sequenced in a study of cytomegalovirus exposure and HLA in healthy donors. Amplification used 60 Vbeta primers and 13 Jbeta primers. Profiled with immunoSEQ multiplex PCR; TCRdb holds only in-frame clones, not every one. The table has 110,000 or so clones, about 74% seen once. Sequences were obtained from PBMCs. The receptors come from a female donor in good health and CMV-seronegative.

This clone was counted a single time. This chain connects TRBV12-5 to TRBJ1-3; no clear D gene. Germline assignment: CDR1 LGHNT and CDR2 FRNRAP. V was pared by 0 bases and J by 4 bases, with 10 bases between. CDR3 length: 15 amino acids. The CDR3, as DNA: TGTGCTAGTGGTTTGGTAGGAGGGTCCGGAAACACCATATATTTT. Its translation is CASGLVGGSGNTIYF.

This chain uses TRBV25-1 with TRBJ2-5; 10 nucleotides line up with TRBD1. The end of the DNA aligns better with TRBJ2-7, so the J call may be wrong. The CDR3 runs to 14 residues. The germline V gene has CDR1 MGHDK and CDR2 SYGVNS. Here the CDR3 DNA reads TGTGCCAGCAGTGTTGGGACAGGGGCCTACGAGCAGTACTTC. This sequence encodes CASSVGTGAYEQYF.

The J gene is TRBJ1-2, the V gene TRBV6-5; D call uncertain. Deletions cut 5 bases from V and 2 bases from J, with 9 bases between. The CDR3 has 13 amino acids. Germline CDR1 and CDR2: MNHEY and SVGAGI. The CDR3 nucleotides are TGTGCCAGCAGTAACACACCGAACTATGGCTACACCTTC. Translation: CASSNTPNYGYTF.

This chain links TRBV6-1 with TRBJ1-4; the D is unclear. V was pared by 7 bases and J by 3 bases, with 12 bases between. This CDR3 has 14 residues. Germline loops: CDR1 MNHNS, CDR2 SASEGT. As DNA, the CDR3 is TGTGCCAGCATTCCTCCGGGTTCTAATGAAAAACTGTTTTTT. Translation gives CASIPPGSNEKLFF.

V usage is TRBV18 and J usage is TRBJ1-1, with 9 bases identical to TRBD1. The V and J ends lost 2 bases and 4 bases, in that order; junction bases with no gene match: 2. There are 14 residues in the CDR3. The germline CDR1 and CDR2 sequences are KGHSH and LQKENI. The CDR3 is CASSPGDRVTEAFF. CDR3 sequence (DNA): TGTGCCAGCTCACCAGGGGACAGGGTCACTGAAGCTTTCTTT.

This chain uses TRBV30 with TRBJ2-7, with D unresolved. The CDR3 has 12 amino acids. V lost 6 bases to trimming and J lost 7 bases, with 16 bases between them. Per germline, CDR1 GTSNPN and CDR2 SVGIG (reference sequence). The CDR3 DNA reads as TGTGCCTGTCTTAGGAGTAATTGGGAGCAGTACTTC. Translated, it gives CACLRSNWEQYF.

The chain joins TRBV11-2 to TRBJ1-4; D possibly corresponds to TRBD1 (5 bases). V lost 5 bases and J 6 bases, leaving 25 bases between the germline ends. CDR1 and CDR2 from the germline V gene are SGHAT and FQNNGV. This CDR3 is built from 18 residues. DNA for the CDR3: TGTGCCAGCAGCGCTACTACGTCTCCAGGGCTCAGACATGAAAAACTGTTTTTT. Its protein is CASSATTSPGLRHEKLFF.

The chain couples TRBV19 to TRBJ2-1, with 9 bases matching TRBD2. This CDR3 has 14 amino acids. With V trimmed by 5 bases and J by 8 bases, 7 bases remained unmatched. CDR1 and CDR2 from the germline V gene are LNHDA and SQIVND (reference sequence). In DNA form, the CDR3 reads TGTGCCAGTAGTCCGGCTAGCGGGGCTGATGAGCAGTTCTTC. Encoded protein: CASSPASGADEQFF.

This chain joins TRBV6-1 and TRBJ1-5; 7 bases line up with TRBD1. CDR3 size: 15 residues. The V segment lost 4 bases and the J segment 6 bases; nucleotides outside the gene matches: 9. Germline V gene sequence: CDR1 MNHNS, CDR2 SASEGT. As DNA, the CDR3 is TGTGCCAGCAGTGGTATGAACTCAGGGGGTCAGCCCCAGCATTTT. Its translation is CASSGMNSGGQPQHF.

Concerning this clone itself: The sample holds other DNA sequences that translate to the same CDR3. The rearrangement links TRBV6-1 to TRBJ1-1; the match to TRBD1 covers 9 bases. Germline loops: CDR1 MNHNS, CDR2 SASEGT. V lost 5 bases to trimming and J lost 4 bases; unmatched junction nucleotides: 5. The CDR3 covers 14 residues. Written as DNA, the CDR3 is TGTGCCAGCAGTCCCTTGACAGGGGGCACTGAAGCTTTCTTT. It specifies CASSPLTGGTEAFF.

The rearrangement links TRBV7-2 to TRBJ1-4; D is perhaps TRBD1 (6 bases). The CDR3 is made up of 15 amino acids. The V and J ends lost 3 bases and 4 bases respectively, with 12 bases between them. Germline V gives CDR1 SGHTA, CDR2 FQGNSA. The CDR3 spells CASSFAGADNEKLFF. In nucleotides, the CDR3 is TGTGCCAGCAGCTTTGCGGGGGCCGATAATGAAAAACTGTTTTTT.

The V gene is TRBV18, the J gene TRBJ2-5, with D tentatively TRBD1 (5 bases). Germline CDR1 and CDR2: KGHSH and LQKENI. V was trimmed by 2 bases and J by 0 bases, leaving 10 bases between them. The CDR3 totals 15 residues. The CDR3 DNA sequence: TGTGCCAGCTCACCAGTGACAGCCTACCAAGAGACCCAGTACTTC. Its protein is CASSPVTAYQETQYF.

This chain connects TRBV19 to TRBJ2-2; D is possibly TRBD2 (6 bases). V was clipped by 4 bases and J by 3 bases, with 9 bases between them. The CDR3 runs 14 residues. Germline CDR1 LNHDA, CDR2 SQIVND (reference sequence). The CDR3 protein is CASSSGEYTGELFF. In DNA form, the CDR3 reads TGTGCCAGTAGTAGCGGGGAGTACACCGGGGAGCTGTTTTTT.

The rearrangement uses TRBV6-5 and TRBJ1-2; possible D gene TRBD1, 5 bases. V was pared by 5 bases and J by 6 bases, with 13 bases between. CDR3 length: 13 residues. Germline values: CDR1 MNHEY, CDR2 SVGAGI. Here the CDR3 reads CASSRGGRDGYTF. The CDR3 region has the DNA TGTGCCAGCAGTCGCGGGGGGAGGGATGGCTACACCTTC.

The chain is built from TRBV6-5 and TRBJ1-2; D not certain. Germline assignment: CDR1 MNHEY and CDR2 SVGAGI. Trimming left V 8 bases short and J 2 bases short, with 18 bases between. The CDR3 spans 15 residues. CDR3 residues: CASSSSGSGNYGYTF. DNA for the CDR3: TGTGCCAGCTCGTCTTCGGGGTCGGGCAACTATGGCTACACCTTC.

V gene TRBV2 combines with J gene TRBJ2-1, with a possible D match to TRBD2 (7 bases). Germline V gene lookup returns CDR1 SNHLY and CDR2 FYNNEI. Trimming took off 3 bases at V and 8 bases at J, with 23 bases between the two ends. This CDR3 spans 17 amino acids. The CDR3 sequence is CASSDQAAGALSDEQFF. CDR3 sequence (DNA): TGTGCCAGCAGTGATCAGGCGGCGGGGGCGCTTTCCGATGAGCAGTTCTTC.

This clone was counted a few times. Here the CDR3 DNA reads TGCGCCAGCAGCCAAGGCGGGAGGGGCACTGAAGCTTTCTTT. The encoded protein is CASSQGGRGTEAFF. The rearrangement joins TRBV4-3 to TRBJ1-1, with D possibly TRBD1 on 5 matching bases. Germline assignment: CDR1 LGHNA and CDR2 YSLEER. The CDR3 contains 14 residues. Deletions cut 1 base from V and 4 bases from J, with 10 bases between.

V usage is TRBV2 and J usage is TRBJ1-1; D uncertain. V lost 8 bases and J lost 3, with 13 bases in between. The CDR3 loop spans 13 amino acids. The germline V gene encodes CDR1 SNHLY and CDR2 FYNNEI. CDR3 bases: TGTGCCAGCGGGATATTACTAGACACTGAAGCTTTCTTT. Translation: CASGILLDTEAFF.

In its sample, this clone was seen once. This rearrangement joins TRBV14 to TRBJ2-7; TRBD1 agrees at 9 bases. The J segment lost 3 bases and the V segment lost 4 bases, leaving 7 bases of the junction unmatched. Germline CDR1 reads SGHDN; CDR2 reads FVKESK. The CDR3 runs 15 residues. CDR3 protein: CASSLHGTGIYEQYF. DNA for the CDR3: TGTGCCAGCAGCCTACACGGGACAGGGATCTACGAGCAGTACTTC.

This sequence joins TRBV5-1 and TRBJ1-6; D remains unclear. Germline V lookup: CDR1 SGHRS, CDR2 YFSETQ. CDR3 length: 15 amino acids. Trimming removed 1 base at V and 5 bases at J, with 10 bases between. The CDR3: CASSLYPDNNSPLHF. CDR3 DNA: TGCGCCAGCAGCTTGTATCCAGACAATAATTCACCCCTCCACTTT.

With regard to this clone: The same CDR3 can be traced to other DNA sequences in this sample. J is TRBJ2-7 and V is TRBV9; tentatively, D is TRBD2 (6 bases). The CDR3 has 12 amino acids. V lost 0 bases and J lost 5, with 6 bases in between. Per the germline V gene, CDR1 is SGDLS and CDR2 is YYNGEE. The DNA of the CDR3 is TGTGCCAGCAGCGTAGGCGGGGACGAGCAGTACTTC. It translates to CASSVGGDEQYF.